This entry lists 2 T cell receptor beta chains sequenced from one sample in a study of CD4 T cells in relation to SARS-CoV-2 and coronaviruses. Unexposed donor CD4+ T cells date from 2011-2018, before the COVID-19 pandemic. Isolation of CD4+ T cells took place after 10 days in culture. Their specific antigens are unknown. The protocol was immunoSEQ multiplex PCR, while the TCRdb copy is restricted to in-frame clones and leaves out a portion. The top ten clones hold approximately 11% of a sample with 20,000 to 25,000 clones, less than 70% of them seen once. The sequencing sample was made of CD4+ T cells from PBMCs, cultured in vitro. The receptors derive from a human donor in good health.

This clone appeared a few times. This chain joins TRBV6-5 and TRBJ2-1; D is uncertain. V was shortened by 4 bases and J by 0 bases, with 10 bases between the two germline ends. Germline assignment: CDR1 MNHEY and CDR2 SVGAGI. There are 15 residues in the CDR3. The CDR3 protein is CASSSGRSSYNEQFF. CDR3 nucleotides: TGTGCCAGCAGTTCGGGTAGGAGCTCCTACAATGAGCAGTTCTTC.

V is TRBV7-3 and J is TRBJ2-3; D is undetermined. The CDR3 length is 17 residues. Trimming cost V 2 bases and J 0 bases, with 15 bases left between them. The germline gives CDR1 SGHTA, CDR2 FQGTGA. DNA for the CDR3: TGTGCCAGCAGCTTATGGGGTTTGGGCGGAAGCACAGATACGCAGTATTTT. Translated: CASSLWGLGGSTDTQYF.